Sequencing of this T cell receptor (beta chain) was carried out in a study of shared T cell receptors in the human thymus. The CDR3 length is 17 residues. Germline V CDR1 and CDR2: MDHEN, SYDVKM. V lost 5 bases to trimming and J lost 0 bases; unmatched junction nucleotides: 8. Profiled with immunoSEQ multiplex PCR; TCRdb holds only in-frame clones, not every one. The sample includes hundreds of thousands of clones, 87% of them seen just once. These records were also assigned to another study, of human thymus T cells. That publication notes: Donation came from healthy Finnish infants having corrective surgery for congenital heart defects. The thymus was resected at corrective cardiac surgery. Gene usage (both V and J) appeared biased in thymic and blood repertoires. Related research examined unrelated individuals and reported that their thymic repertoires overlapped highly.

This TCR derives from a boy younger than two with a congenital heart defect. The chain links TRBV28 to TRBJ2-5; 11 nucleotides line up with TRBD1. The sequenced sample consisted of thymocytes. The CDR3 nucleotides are TGTGCCAGCAGTCCCCGGGACAGGGGGAAGTACCAAGAGACCCAGTACTTC. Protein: CASSPRDRGKYQETQYF.